This TCR beta chain was sequenced during a study of blood T cell repertoires in COVID-19. Study in general: Italy, Spain and the United States were the sources of the convalescent and acute COVID-19 samples. In each case, the material was cDNA or gDNA derived from T cells, B-cell-depleted T cells, or PBMCs.

CDR1 and CDR2 from the germline V gene are SGHDT and YYEEEE. CDR3 length equals 14 residues. V lost 4 bases, J lost 4 bases, and 6 bases stayed unmatched. Grouping used clinical history reported by participants in a survey and questionnaire. Original processing methods: Counts of nucleated cells, estimated from reference gene primer amplification, were obtained. Libraries were prepared by immunoSEQ multiplex PCR; TCRdb keeps only in-frame clonotypes and omits some of them. Clone size and the V and J calls come from that table; the DNA yielded D and trimming. The sample holds hundreds of thousands of clones, around 84% seen once.

The rearrangement joins TRBV5-6 to TRBJ2-7; 9 bases match TRBD1. The clonotype was recovered from a man between 40 and 49 years old who had recovered from COVID-19. Sequenced sample: PBMCs or T cells enriched from blood (not recorded which). The CDR3, as DNA: TGTGCCAGCAGCAAGGACAGGGGTAATTACGAGCAGTACTTC. It specifies CASSKDRGNYEQYF.